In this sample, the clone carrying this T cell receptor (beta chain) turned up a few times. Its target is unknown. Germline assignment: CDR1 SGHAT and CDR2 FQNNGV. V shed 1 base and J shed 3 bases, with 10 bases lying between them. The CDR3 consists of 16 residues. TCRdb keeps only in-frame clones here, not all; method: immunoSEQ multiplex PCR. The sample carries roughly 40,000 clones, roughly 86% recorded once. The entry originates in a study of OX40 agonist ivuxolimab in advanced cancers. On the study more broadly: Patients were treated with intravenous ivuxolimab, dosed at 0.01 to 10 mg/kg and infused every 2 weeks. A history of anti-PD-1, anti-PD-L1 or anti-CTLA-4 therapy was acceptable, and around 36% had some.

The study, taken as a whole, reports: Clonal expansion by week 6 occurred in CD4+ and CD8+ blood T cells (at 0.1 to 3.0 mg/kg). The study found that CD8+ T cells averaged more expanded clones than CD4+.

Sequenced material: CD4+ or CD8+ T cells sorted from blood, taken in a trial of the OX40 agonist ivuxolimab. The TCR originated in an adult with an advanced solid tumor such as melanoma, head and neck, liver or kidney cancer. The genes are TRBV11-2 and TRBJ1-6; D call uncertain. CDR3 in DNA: TGTGCCAGCAGCTTAGTTCCAGGCTTCTATAATTCACCCCTCCACTTT. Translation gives CASSLVPGFYNSPLHF.